The present entry profiles one T cell receptor (beta chain) with its context. The antigen is unknown. A junction end diverges from the germline sequence, so it may reflect a read error. The CDR3 totals 13 residues. The V gene's germline CDR1 is DFQATT and CDR2 SNEGSKA (reference sequence). CD4+CD8-CD45RO-CD45RA+ cells were naive CD4+; CD8+CD4-CD45RA+CD27bright cells were naive CD8+. TCR libraries were built from 500 to 550 ng of total RNA by linear amplification. TCRdb analysed the reads with MiXCR anew, one entry per CDR3 protein. The sample lists approximately 200,000 distinct CDR3 sequences; 65% to 75% were seen once. This sample is drawn from a study of healthy donors' naive CD4 and CD8 T cells. Points from the study as a whole: Negatively charged CDR3s marked CD8+ lineage; positively charged CDR3s marked CD4+ lineage. The study did not address homeostatic proliferation effects in naive T cells. Naive CD4+ and CD8+ cells reportedly differed in usage of most V and J genes.

The sample taken for sequencing was naive CD4+ and CD8+ T cells sorted from blood, pooled from several donors. V gene TRBV20-1 combines with J gene TRBJ2-3, with 7 bases matching TRBD1. The receptor comes from a pool of human donors in good health; the sample pools cells from several healthy donors. CDR3 amino acids: CSADSGGRDTQYF. For the CDR3, the DNA is TGCAGTGCCGATTCAGGGGGTCGAGATACACAGTATTTT.